This T cell receptor beta chain was sequenced for a study of OX40 agonist ivuxolimab in advanced cancers. Study-level findings and limits: In CD8+ T cells, expanded clones were on average more numerous than in CD4+.

Autoimmune disease history or systemic immunosuppression excluded patients. Germline CDR1 MNHNY, CDR2 SVGAGI (reference sequence). This CDR3 spans 12 amino acids. Trimming stripped 10 bases from V and 6 bases from J, with 16 bases between. Sequencing was performed with immunoSEQ multiplex PCR; in TCRdb, only in-frame clones are kept and a portion is missing. This sample has 40,000 to 50,000 clones; around 85% occur once, and the top ten carry 2.5% to 3%. On this clone itself: Its antigen is currently unknown.

Sequencing used CD4+ or CD8+ T cells sorted from blood, obtained in a trial of the OX40 agonist ivuxolimab. The TCR comes from an adult with an advanced solid tumor such as melanoma, head and neck, liver or kidney cancer. V and J are TRBV6-6 and TRBJ2-7, with D uncertain. CDR3 amino acids: CATSRGSFEQYF. The CDR3 DNA sequence: TGTGCCACCTCACGAGGCAGTTTCGAGCAGTACTTC.